This T cell receptor beta chain is from a study of T-cell memory formation after mild COVID-19. Overall study context: TCR clusters showed largely donor specificity. Study results and caveats: Researchers report contracting CD4+ clones mostly in CM and EM, with CD8+ clones in EMRA. Several responding clones turned up in pre-infection memory, indicating that cross-reactive memory may have taken part.

TCRdb independently ran MiXCR on the 5' RACE reads; one entry per CDR3 protein. The sample holds about 250,000 distinct CDR3 sequences, over 15% seen once. About this clonotype: As yet, its antigen is unknown.

V dropped 3 bases and J dropped 0 bases, with 17 bases sitting between them. From germline, CDR1 is DFQATT and CDR2 SNEGSKA (reference sequence). The CDR3 has 16 residues. The clonotype originates from an adult woman who had mild COVID-19 (a few samples of this study predate the infection). Cell type and time point are not known. Sequencing was done on a sample of PBMCs or a T cell subset sorted from them (not recorded which). The chain recombines TRBV20-1 with TRBJ1-2; D is ambiguous. The CDR3 spells CSARDTERVTNYGYTF. The DNA of the CDR3 is TGCAGTGCTAGGGATACAGAACGGGTTACTAACTATGGCTACACCTTC.